The rows below give T cell receptor beta chains drawn from one sample of a study of metastatic and nonmetastatic thyroid tumors. TCRdb re-called clones via MiXCR from the PCR reads. This sample has 8,300 or so clones, with around 28% found just once. Sequencing was done on a sample of tumor tissue. These receptors came from a male donor with papillary thyroid cancer or a benign thyroid nodule (not recorded which). Some clones in this sample may be carry-over from other donors' samples. Both conserved end residues are part of each CDR3. A D gene is named only where the DNA matches it firmly. Clone size appears in some rows only: once, few, many, or a class for an expanded clone.

clone_size: .; d_call: TRBD2; j_call: TRBJ2-1; v_call: TRBV11-3; cdr3_aa: CASSSNTRTSGSHNEQFF; cdr3_nt: TGTGCCAGCAGCTCCAATACTAGGACTAGCGGGAGCCACAATGAGCAGTTCTTC
clone_size: few; d_call: TRBD2; j_call: TRBJ2-7; v_call: TRBV28; cdr3_aa: CASSLRAGIAGGPYEQYF; cdr3_nt: TGTGCCAGCAGTTTACGGGCCGGAATAGCGGGGGGACCATACGAGCAGTACTTC
clone_size: few; d_call: TRBD2; j_call: TRBJ2-2; v_call: TRBV6-1; cdr3_aa: CASSSGGRWSGELFF; cdr3_nt: TGTGCCAGCTCCTCGGGCGGGAGATGGAGCGGGGAGCTGTTTTTT
clone_size: .; d_call: TRBD2; j_call: TRBJ2-1; v_call: TRBV7-2; cdr3_aa: CASSLSLAGAHEQFF; cdr3_nt: TGTGCCAGCAGCTTAAGCCTAGCGGGCGCCCATGAGCAGTTCTTC
clone_size: medium-sized; d_call: .; j_call: TRBJ2-2; v_call: TRBV2; cdr3_aa: CASIRGANTGELFF; cdr3_nt: TGTGCCAGCATCAGGGGGGCGAACACCGGGGAGCTGTTTTTT
clone_size: .; d_call: TRBD2; j_call: TRBJ2-3; v_call: TRBV5-6; cdr3_aa: CASSLEVVAGVRTDTQYF; cdr3_nt: TGTGCCAGCAGCTTGGAGGTGGTAGCGGGGGTCCGCACAGATACGCAGTATTTT
clone_size: few; d_call: .; j_call: TRBJ2-7; v_call: TRBV20-1; cdr3_aa: CSAPMGRAPYEQYF; cdr3_nt: TGCAGTGCCCCCATGGGGAGAGCTCCCTACGAGCAGTACTTC
clone_size: few; d_call: TRBD2; j_call: TRBJ2-2; v_call: TRBV10-2; cdr3_aa: CASSERRGSDTGELFF; cdr3_nt: TGCGCCAGCAGTGAAAGGCGCGGGAGTGACACCGGGGAGCTGTTTTTT
clone_size: .; d_call: .; j_call: TRBJ2-7; v_call: TRBV5-5; cdr3_aa: CASSLERATSYEQYF; cdr3_nt: TGTGCCAGCAGCTTGGAGAGGGCGACTTCCTACGAGCAGTACTTC
clone_size: few; d_call: .; j_call: TRBJ2-7; v_call: TRBV10-3; cdr3_aa: CAISVAGAYYEQYF; cdr3_nt: TGTGCCATCAGTGTGGCAGGGGCCTACTACGAGCAGTACTTC
clone_size: .; d_call: TRBD2; j_call: TRBJ2-3; v_call: TRBV5-6; cdr3_aa: CASSRPGTSGTDTQYF; cdr3_nt: TGTGCCAGCAGCCGTCCCGGGACTAGCGGGACAGATACGCAGTATTTT
clone_size: few; d_call: .; j_call: TRBJ1-1; v_call: TRBV6-1; cdr3_aa: CASSAQGPIEAFF; cdr3_nt: TGTGCCAGCAGTGCGCAGGGACCGATTGAAGCTTTCTTT
clone_size: large; d_call: .; j_call: TRBJ2-3; v_call: TRBV6-1; cdr3_aa: CASRRTKLTGTDTQYF; cdr3_nt: TGTGCCAGCAGACGGACCAAACTCACAGGCACAGATACGCAGTATTTT